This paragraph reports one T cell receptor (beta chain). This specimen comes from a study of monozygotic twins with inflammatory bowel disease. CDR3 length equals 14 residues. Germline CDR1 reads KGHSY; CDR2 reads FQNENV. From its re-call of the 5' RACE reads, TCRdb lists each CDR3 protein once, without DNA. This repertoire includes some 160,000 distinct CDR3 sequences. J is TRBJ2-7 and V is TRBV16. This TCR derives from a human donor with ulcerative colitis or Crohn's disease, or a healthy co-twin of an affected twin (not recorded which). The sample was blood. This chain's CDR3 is CASSQSAASYEQYF.